This record looks at one T cell receptor beta chain sequence and its context. The antigen remains undetermined. Looked up from germline, CDR1 is MGHDK and CDR2 is SYGVNS. The CDR3 extends over 16 amino acids. V was clipped by 2 bases and J by 4 bases, with 12 bases between them. This entry is derived from a study of radiation and T cells in renal cell carcinoma. The study's findings and limits: From baseline, blood top tumor clonotypes peaked at 2 weeks post-radiation.

Clones were sequenced by immunoSEQ multiplex PCR, and TCRdb holds only the in-frame ones, with some missing. The table records roughly 100,000 clones, approximately 82% of them present only once. Time point specified: blood 4 weeks post-SBRT, at nephrectomy. The treatment denotes: 15 Gy SBRT to primary tumor, nephrectomy 4 weeks later. The receptor comes from a man aged 55 to 70 with renal cell carcinoma. The gene calls are TRBV25-1 and TRBJ2-6; D gene unclear. The source was blood, collected from a patient whose treatment included radiotherapy and nephrectomy. CDR3 nucleotide sequence: TGTGCCAGCAGTGAACGCCTGGGGTCCGGGGCCAACGTCCTGACTTTC. Protein: CASSERLGSGANVLTF.